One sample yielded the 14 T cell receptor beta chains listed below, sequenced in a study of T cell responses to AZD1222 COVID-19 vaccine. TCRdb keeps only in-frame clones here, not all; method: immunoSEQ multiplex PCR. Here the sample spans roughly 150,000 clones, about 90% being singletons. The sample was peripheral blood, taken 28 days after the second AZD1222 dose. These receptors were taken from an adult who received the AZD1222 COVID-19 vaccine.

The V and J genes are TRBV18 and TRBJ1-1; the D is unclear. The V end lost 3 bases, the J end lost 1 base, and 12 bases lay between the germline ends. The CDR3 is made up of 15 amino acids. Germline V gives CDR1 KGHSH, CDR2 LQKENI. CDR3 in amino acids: CASSPVGGSNTEAFF. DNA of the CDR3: TGTGCCAGCTCACCTGTAGGCGGATCGAACACTGAAGCTTTCTTT.

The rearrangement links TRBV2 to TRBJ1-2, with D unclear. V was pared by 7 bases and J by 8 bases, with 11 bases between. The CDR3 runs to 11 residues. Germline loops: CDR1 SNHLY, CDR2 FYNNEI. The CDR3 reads CASNLDSGYTF. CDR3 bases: TGTGCCAGCAACTTAGACTCGGGCTACACCTTC.

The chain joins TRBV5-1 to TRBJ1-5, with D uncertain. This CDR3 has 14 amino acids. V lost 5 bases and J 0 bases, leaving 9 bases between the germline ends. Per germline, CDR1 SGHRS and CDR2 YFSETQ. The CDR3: CASRETYSNQPQHF. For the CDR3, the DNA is TGCGCCAGCAGGGAGACGTATAGCAATCAGCCCCAGCATTTT.

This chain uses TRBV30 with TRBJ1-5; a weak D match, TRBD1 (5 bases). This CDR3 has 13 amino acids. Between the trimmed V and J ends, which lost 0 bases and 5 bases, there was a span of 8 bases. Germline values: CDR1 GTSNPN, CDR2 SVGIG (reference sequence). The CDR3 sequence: CAWSVLGDQPQHF. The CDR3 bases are TGTGCCTGGAGTGTATTGGGGGATCAGCCCCAGCATTTT.

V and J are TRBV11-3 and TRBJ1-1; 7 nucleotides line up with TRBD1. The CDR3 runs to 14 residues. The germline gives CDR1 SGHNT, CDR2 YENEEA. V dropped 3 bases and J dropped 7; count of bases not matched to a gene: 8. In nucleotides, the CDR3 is TGTGCCAGCAGCTTGGGACAGAGTAGGGTTGAAGCTTTCTTT. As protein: CASSLGQSRVEAFF.

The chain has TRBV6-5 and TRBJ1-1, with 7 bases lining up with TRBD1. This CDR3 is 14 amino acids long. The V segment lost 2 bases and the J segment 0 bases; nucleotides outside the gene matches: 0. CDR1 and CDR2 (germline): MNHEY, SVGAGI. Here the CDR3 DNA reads TGTGCCAGCAGTTACGACAGGGTGAACACTGAAGCTTTCTTT. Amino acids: CASSYDRVNTEAFF.

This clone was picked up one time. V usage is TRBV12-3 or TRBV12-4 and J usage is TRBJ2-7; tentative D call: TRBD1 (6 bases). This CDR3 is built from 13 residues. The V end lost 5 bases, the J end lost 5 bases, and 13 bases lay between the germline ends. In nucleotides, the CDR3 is TGTGCCAGCAGTCGAGGGGGAACCCACGAGCAGTACTTC. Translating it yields CASSRGGTHEQYF.

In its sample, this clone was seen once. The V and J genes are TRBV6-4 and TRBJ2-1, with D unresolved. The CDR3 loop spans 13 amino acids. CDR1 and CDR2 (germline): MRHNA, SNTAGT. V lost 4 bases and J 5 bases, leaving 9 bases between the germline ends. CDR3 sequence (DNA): TGTGCCAGCAGTGTAAAGGAACACAATGAGCAGTTCTTC. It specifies CASSVKEHNEQFF.

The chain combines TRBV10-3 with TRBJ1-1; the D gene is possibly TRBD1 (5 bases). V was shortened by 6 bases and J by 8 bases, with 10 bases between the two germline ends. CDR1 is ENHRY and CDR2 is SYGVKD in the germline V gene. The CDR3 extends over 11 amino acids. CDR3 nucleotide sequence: TGTGCCATCAGGGACATGGCAGAAGCTTTCTTT. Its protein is CAIRDMAEAFF.

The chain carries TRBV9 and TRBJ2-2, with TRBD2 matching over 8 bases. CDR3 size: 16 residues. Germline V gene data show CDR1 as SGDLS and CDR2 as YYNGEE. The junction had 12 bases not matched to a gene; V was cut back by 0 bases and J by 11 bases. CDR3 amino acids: CASSVGGGVSGEELFF. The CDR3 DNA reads TGTGCCAGCAGCGTAGGAGGCGGGGTTAGCGGGGAAGAGCTGTTTTTT. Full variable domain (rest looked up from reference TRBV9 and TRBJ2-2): DSGVTQTPKHLITATGQRVTLRCSPRSGDLSVYWYQQSLDQGLQFLIQYYNGEERAKGNILERFSAQQFPDLHSELNLSSLELGDSALYFCASSVGGGVSGEELFFGEGSRLTVL.

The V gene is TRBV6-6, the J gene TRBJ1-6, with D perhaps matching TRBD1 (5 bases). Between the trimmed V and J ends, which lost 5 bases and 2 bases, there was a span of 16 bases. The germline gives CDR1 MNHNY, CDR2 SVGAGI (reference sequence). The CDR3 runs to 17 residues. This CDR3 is CASSHASGTTYNSPLHF. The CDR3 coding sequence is TGTGCCAGCAGTCACGCCTCAGGGACGACCTATAATTCACCCCTCCACTTT.

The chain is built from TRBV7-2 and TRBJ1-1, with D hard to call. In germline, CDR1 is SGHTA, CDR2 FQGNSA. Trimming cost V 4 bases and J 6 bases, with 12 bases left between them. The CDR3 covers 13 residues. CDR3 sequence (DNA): TGTGCCAGCAGCTGGGAGGGCATCTCTGAAGCTTTCTTT. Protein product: CASSWEGISEAFF.

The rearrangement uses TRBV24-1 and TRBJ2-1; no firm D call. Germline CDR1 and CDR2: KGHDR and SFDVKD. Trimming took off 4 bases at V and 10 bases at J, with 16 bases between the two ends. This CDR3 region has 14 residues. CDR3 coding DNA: TGTGCCACCAGTGACCAGGTAGCCCCAGCCGAGCAGTTCTTC. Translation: CATSDQVAPAEQFF.

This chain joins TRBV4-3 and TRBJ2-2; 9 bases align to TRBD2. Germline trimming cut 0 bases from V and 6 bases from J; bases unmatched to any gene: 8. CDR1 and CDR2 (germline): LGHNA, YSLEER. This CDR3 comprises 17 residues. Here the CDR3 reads CASSQDEVAGVAGELFF. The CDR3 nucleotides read TGCGCCAGCAGCCAAGATGAGGTAGCGGGGGTGGCCGGGGAGCTGTTTTTT.